The present T cell receptor beta chain was sequenced within a study of regulatory T cells in long-lasting Graves disease (dated by TCRdb to the early 2020s). Background for the entire study: Patients with newly diagnosed Graves' disease had been on antithyroid drugs for under 3 months. Patients with persistent Graves' disease were compared with patients with newly diagnosed Graves' disease using TCR sequencing and RNA sequencing of peripheral blood. The study took place in China and was registered as a clinical trial. TCR sequencing covered 13 persistent and about 20 newly diagnosed Graves' disease patients, around 33 samples in total. Study-wide conclusions, independent of this receptor: The authors noted that the small sample size was a limitation that may lower accuracy. Preferential use of TRBV28, TRBJ1-2 and TRBJ2-5 was observed in persistent disease, whereas TRBV20-1 and TRBJ2-1 were favored in newly diagnosed disease. Compared with newly diagnosed patients, patients with persistent Graves' disease had lower TCR Shannon entropy and fewer highly expanded clones, which suggests clonal expansion. Patients with persistent disease shared more public clonotypes (around 2,700) than newly diagnosed patients did (roughly 970). Peripheral blood alone was examined, since thyroid tissue, which constituted the primary lesion, could not be accessed. Sequencing and analysis were limited to the TCR beta chain.

The CDR3 holds 13 amino acids from the cysteine to the phenylalanine. Just CDR3 DNA is preserved here, 39 bases in frame from base 1. Germline trimming amounts to 5 bases on V and 8 bases on J, with 7 as the count of junction bases outside the gene matches. Per the publication, the time point label means: newly diagnosed GD, antithyroid drugs for less than 3 months. RNA was extracted from PBMCs in TRIzol for both TCR sequencing and RNA sequencing. Graves' disease was diagnosed according to American Thyroid Association guidelines. Recruitment of patients was carried out at an endocrinology department in Xi'an, China. From each patient, approximately 10 milliliters of peripheral blood was collected into an EDTA anticoagulant tube. Ficoll Paque Plus density gradient separation was used to isolate PBMCs, and no further T cell sorting was done. An Agilent 2100 Bioanalyzer and agarose gel were used to check RNA quality, and a NanoDrop 2000 was used to measure RNA concentration.

Library preparation used multiplex PCR. TCRdb names Illumina HiSeq 4000 as the instrument used. CDR3 regions were amplified by Arm-PCR with iRepertoire HTBI primers to construct TCR beta libraries. Before sequencing, the PCR products went through gel purification. Regarding the original processing steps: A total of roughly 58 TRBV and approximately 13 TRBJ segments were identified across samples and were used for gene usage analysis of CDR3 amino acid clonotypes. COPE and FqMerger were used to merge filtered high-quality paired reads into contigs. Contigs were aligned with BLAST to IMGT TRBV, TRBD and TRBJ reference genes, and CDR3 was defined per IMGT. Any clonotype with a frequency above 0.1% was counted as a highly expanded clone. Shannon entropy was used to measure repertoire diversity, and the Gini coefficient was used to measure V-J evenness. A clonotype was considered public if more than one individual shared it. TCRdb handled the public reads itself, with Q25 trimming in fastp and clone calling in MiXCR, and kept productive beta chains. Identical CDR3 proteins give one entry, which carries the most common genes and DNA. The V and J calls, along with clone size, are taken from TCRdb and not from the paper's own processing. The sample yields approximately 350,000 distinct CDR3 sequences; around 11% were counted once. Approximately 19% of the sample comes from the top ten.

At least ten counts were recorded for this clonotype. Its antigen remains undetermined. Base qualities are not at hand, and no much larger clone is one base apart. This sample was shared with a second study, whose subject was T cells in Graves' hyperthyroidism and ophthalmopathy. The second study also describes: Graves' hyperthyroidism was defined as stable when no progression to ophthalmopathy occurred over 18 months of follow-up. Hyperthyroidism patients were newly diagnosed, with disease duration under 2 months, and aged 18 to 65 years. Exclusion was applied to patients with uncontrolled infections, other autoimmune diseases, pregnancy or lactation. Diagnoses were based on clinical symptoms, serum thyroxine and TRAb, thyroid ultrasound and orbital computed tomography. The first round of RT-PCR for the TCR CDR3 was performed with the HTBI primer set and the Qiagen OneStep RT-PCR kit. Blood samples also contained most of the expanded thyroid clonotypes (frequency above 0.001), which suggests that blood repertoires may reflect thyroid immune responses. In cross-validation, a model built on a 13 V-J signature told ophthalmopathy apart from stable hyperthyroidism with 87.88% sensitivity and 81% to 82% specificity, and in testing the same model reached 80%/75%. During validation, the model predicted progression to ophthalmopathy a median of roughly 7.1 months ahead of onset, with roughly 65% sensitivity and less than 85% specificity. A discovery cohort of fewer than 110 patients, about 40 with Graves' ophthalmopathy and 57 with stable Graves' hyperthyroidism, was used to find distinguishing TCR V-J signatures. An independent validation cohort of around 19 hyperthyroidism patients and 17 patients who later progressed to ophthalmopathy tested prospective prediction of ophthalmopathy. The 100 or so discovery patients were randomly split 7:3 into training and test sets. Thyroid tissue and blood T-cell repertoires from more than 5 Graves' hyperthyroidism patients were also compared in the study. Once sampling was done, hyperthyroidism patients were given methimazole at a starting dose of 30 mg daily, whereas ophthalmopathy patients were given high-dose intravenous methylprednisolone. The libraries were constructed in a second round of multiplex PCR and then size-selected and purified. The libraries were sequenced on an Illumina HiSeq2000 using paired-end 100 bp reads. SOAPnuke was used to process the raw data, throwing out any read that contained adapters or uncalled bases, had a mean Phred below 15, or lacked an exact constant-primer or identifier match. High-quality paired reads were merged using COPE v1.2.5, and each unique nucleotide sequence was defined as a clonotype. Clonotypes were aligned to IMGT TRBV, TRBD and TRBJ reference segments using MiTCR v1.1. The analysis was restricted to V-J combinations with a frequency above 0.0001, which together covered 99.2% of the repertoires. A TCS score was defined as the ratio of F50 (clonal expansion) to E x V (chaos), with BLOSUM62-based TCRdist applied between CDR3 peptides within each V-J. Welch's t-statistics and random forest reduced 500 to 650 V-J features to about 12, which were used in a naive Bayes classifier (R e1071). No statistical method was used to set the sample size in advance, and investigators knew the group allocation. TCR Vbeta CDR3 sequencing of approximately 140 peripheral blood samples (under 45 ophthalmopathy, roughly 72 hyperthyroidism and some 17 progressor patients) is reported in the paper.

The sequence was collected from a woman aged 18-29 years with Graves disease. Donor details come from another sample of the same person, matched by shared clones. The sequencing here drew on peripheral blood mononuclear cells (PBMCs), taken at new diagnosis, from a patient treated with antithyroid drugs. This sequence uses TRBV12-3 or TRBV12-4 and TRBJ1-2, with 8 bases in between that match TRBD1. The CDR3 reads as follows: CASSTTGAKGYTF. The DNA sequence is as follows: TGTGCCAGCAGTACGACAGGGGCGAAGGGCTACACCTTC.